This T cell receptor beta chain was sequenced for a study of blood T cell repertoires in COVID-19. For the study at large: The samples span acute and convalescent COVID-19 from the United States, Italy and Spain. T cells, B-cell-depleted T cells, or PBMCs supplied cDNA or gDNA.

The CDR3 spans 14 residues. V was pared by 4 bases and J by 7 bases, with 3 bases of the junction left unmatched. In germline, CDR1 is SNHLY, CDR2 FYNNEI. Original handling: How many nucleated cells were present was estimated from reference gene primer amplification. Sequenced by immunoSEQ multiplex PCR; TCRdb stores in-frame clones only, minus some. That table furnishes V, J and clone size, whereas the DNA furnished D and trimming. The sample lists approximately 250,000 clones, around nine tenths occurring once. This sequence was found in a man aged 35-49 years with active or convalescent COVID-19. The sample consisted of peripheral blood. The chain joins TRBV2 to TRBJ2-2, with 10 positions matching TRBD1. The CDR3 DNA is TGTGCCAGCAGTGGGACAGGGGGGAACGGGGAGCTGTTTTTT. Translation: CASSGTGGNGELFF.